This entry concerns a single T cell receptor beta chain. The protocol was immunoSEQ multiplex PCR, while the TCRdb copy is restricted to in-frame clones and leaves out a portion. The table lists around 180,000 clones, 90% to 95% of them singletons, with 0.067% in the top ten. The V gene's germline CDR1 is LNHDA and CDR2 SQIVND (reference sequence). CDR3 length: 14 amino acids. The sample is drawn from a study of shared clonotypes between healthy human individuals. The chain combines TRBV19 with TRBJ2-5, with D perhaps assigned TRBD1 or TRBD2 (5 bases each). The DNA end favors TRBJ2-7, so the J call may be wrong. Specimen: naive CD4+ T cells sorted from blood. Subset meaning: CD45RA+ positively selected. The clonotype was recovered from a woman aged 25 to 45 in good health. The CDR3 loop reads CASSLGLTVDEQYF. The CDR3, as DNA: TGTGCCAGTAGTCTCGGACTGACAGTCGACGAGCAGTACTTC.